The 8 T cell receptor beta chains presented below share a single source sample, sequenced in a study of response to subunit inactivated influenza vaccine. A single record per CDR3 protein comes from TCRdb applying MiXCR to the RT-PCR reads. The sample has about 170,000 distinct CDR3 sequences, less than 15% seen once. The same data also contributed to another study, on T cells expressing NK-cell markers. Turning to that study: Libraries used 5'RACE template switching adding universal primer site and UMIs.

The specimen comprised CD8+ T cells sorted from PBMCs, sampled 11 to 12 days after vaccination. These TCRs come from a man aged 45-65 years who received an inactivated influenza vaccine.

The gene calls are TRBV6-2 or TRBV6-3 and TRBJ2-5; TRBD2 is a possible D gene (7 bases). The V and J ends lost 2 bases and 2 bases respectively, with 18 bases between them. The CDR3 spans 17 residues. Germline V lookup: CDR1 MNHEY, CDR2 SVGEGT. CDR3: CASSYRAGAPGQETQYF. DNA of the CDR3: TGTGCCAGCAGTTACCGGGCGGGGGCGCCGGGGCAAGAGACCCAGTACTTC.

In this sample, this clonotype turned up a few times. The chain joins TRBV13 to TRBJ2-1; weak D call: TRBD2 (5 bases). The CDR3 extends over 16 amino acids. V was trimmed by 6 bases and J by 0 bases, leaving 15 bases between them. Germline CDR1 is PRHDT and CDR2 is FYEKMQ (reference sequence). The DNA of the CDR3 is TGTGCCAGCAGTACTCAGCGGTGGAGCTCCTACAATGAGCAGTTCTTC. Translating gives CASSTQRWSSYNEQFF.

The V gene is TRBV28, the J gene TRBJ2-7; TRBD2 matches 10 bases. There are 18 residues in the CDR3. The ends lost 1 base at V and 1 base at J; junction bases unmatched: 10. Germline V gene lookup returns CDR1 MDHEN and CDR2 SYDVKM. The CDR3 DNA is TGTGCCAGCAGTTTATTCCCCCCCGTTAGCGGGGGGTCCTACGAGCAGTACTTC. It translates to CASSLFPPVSGGSYEQYF.

In this sample, this clonotype turned up many times. The rearrangement links TRBV28 to TRBJ2-7, with D perhaps matching TRBD1 or TRBD2 (5 bases each). The V gene lost 3 bases and the J gene lost 3 bases, with 18 bases spanning the gap. Germline values: CDR1 MDHEN, CDR2 SYDVKM. The CDR3 is made up of 16 amino acids. CDR3 nucleotides: TGTGCCAGCAGTTTTCCTACACCTCGGGACCTCTACGAGCAGTACTTC. Translation gives CASSFPTPRDLYEQYF.

The rearrangement links TRBV28 to TRBJ2-1; 9 bases map to TRBD1. The CDR3 spans 14 residues. Germline loops: CDR1 MDHEN, CDR2 SYDVKM. With 3 bases clipped from V and 9 bases from J, the junction kept 6 bases outside the gene matches. Written as DNA, the CDR3 is TGTGCCAGCAGTTTGATACAGGGGGCGATTGAGCAGTTCTTC. As protein: CASSLIQGAIEQFF.

This clonotype was seen repeatedly, ten times or more. CDR3 bases: TGTGCCAGCAGACTCGCGCCTAGCGGCACAGATACGCAGTATTTT. This translates into CASRLAPSGTDTQYF. The J gene is TRBJ2-3, the V gene TRBV12-3 or TRBV12-4; D might be TRBD2 (6 bases). The CDR3 has 15 amino acids. Between the trimmed V and J ends, which lost 6 bases and 1 base, there was a span of 14 bases.

The chain links TRBV4-3 to TRBJ2-7; D unresolved. CDR1 and CDR2 (germline): LGHNA, YSLEER. Trimming left V 4 bases short and J 2 bases short, with 15 bases between. This CDR3 has 15 amino acids. The CDR3 DNA reads as TGCGCCAGCAGCCTCCAGAGATCGGTTACCTACGAGCAGTACTTC. This sequence encodes CASSLQRSVTYEQYF.

This clonotype was seen many times. This chain joins TRBV29-1 and TRBJ2-3, with D unclear. V was shortened by 4 bases and J by 3 bases, with 14 bases between the two germline ends. The CDR3 is 14 amino acids. Germline assignment: CDR1 SQVTM and CDR2 ANQGSEA. The DNA of the CDR3 is TGCAGCGTTGCGGTCGGTCTGGATACAGATACGCAGTATTTT. Translating gives CSVAVGLDTDTQYF.